This T cell receptor (beta chain) was sequenced for a study of long-term antiretroviral therapy in people with HIV. Across the whole study: It was about a decade before the 2015 immediate-ART recommendation that the earliest samples were taken. Study-level findings and limits: Increased diversity was seen after ART, yet it remained lower than in transplant donor controls. The study found narrower CDR3 length ranges in HIV repertoires than in controls.

The sample holds a few counts of this clone. Its antigen is undetermined. The V end lost 2 bases, the J end lost 6 bases, and 14 bases lay between the germline ends. CDR1 and CDR2 from the germline V gene are MNHNS and SASEGT. This CDR3 comprises 15 residues. The assay used was immunoSEQ (version v3.0), run at survey level. Profiled with immunoSEQ multiplex PCR; TCRdb holds only in-frame clones, not every one. The sample records tens of thousands of clones, around 85% being singletons. Donors needed at least one pre-ART PBMC sample plus at least two post-ART samples. This clonotype was sampled from a man in his forties or fifties with HIV. Sequences were derived from unsorted PBMCs, sampled roughly 4.8 years after starting antiretroviral therapy. This chain uses TRBV6-1 with TRBJ1-5; D uncertain. The CDR3 reads CASSERFLDGQPQHF. DNA of the CDR3: TGTGCCAGCAGTGAAAGATTTTTGGATGGTCAGCCCCAGCATTTT.